The rows below give T cell receptor beta chains drawn from one sample of a study of blood T cell repertoires in COVID-19. Libraries were prepared by immunoSEQ multiplex PCR; TCRdb keeps only in-frame clonotypes and omits some of them. The data show hundreds of thousands of clones, over 70% seen once. The sample was peripheral blood. All receptors derive from a man aged 40-49 years with acute or convalescent COVID-19. Both conserved end residues are part of each CDR3. The order of the fields is J gene, clone size, D gene, V gene, CDR3 protein, CDR3 DNA. D genes are given only for firm matches. Expanded clones get a size class; other rows say once, few or many, or leave the size out.

J: TRBJ2-7; size: once; D: TRBD2; V: TRBV27; CDR3: CASSKLIPGLAENYEQYF; DNA: TGTGCCAGCAGTAAATTAATCCCGGGACTAGCGGAGAACTACGAGCAGTACTTC
J: TRBJ1-1; size: -; D: TRBD1; V: TRBV28; CDR3: CASSRDRVGTEAFF; DNA: TGTGCCAGCAGTCGTGACAGGGTGGGGACTGAAGCTTTCTTT
J: TRBJ2-7; size: -; D: -; V: TRBV15; CDR3: CATSRGTSPYEQYF; DNA: TGTGCCACCAGCAGAGGTACTAGCCCCTACGAGCAGTACTTC
J: TRBJ1-2; size: -; D: -; V: TRBV12-3/TRBV12-4; CDR3: CASSLTVNYGYTF; DNA: TGTGCCAGCAGTTTGACAGTGAACTATGGCTACACCTTC
J: TRBJ1-1; size: -; D: -; V: TRBV10-2; CDR3: CASSEGGDTEAFF; DNA: TGCGCCAGCAGTGAGGGAGGGGACACTGAAGCTTTCTTT
J: TRBJ2-3; size: -; D: TRBD2; V: TRBV10-1; CDR3: CASSDPAGDADTQYF; DNA: TGCGCCAGCAGTGACCCAGCGGGAGACGCAGATACGCAGTATTTT
J: TRBJ2-1; size: many; D: TRBD2; V: TRBV7-9; CDR3: CASSSSSSGYNEQFF; DNA: TGTGCCAGCAGCTCGTCCAGTAGCGGGTACAATGAGCAGTTCTTC
J: TRBJ1-4; size: -; D: -; V: TRBV27; CDR3: CASSQQGGSTNEKLFF; DNA: TGTGCCAGCAGTCAACAGGGCGGATCGACTAATGAAAAACTGTTTTTT
J: TRBJ2-7; size: -; D: TRBD2; V: TRBV13; CDR3: CASRRTSGAWGEQYF; DNA: TGTGCCAGCAGGAGGACTAGCGGGGCCTGGGGGGAGCAGTACTTC
J: TRBJ1-5; size: -; D: -; V: TRBV2; CDR3: CASSEFGYAGQPQHF; DNA: TGTGCCAGCAGTGAATTCGGTTACGCGGGTCAGCCCCAGCATTTT
J: TRBJ2-1; size: -; D: -; V: TRBV29-1; CDR3: CSVRSGSSYNEQFF; DNA: TGCAGCGTTCGCTCGGGGAGCTCCTACAATGAGCAGTTCTTC
J: TRBJ1-4; size: many; D: TRBD1; V: TRBV18; CDR3: CASSPSGTGDEKLFF; DNA: TGTGCCAGCTCACCATCCGGGACAGGGGATGAAAAACTGTTTTTT